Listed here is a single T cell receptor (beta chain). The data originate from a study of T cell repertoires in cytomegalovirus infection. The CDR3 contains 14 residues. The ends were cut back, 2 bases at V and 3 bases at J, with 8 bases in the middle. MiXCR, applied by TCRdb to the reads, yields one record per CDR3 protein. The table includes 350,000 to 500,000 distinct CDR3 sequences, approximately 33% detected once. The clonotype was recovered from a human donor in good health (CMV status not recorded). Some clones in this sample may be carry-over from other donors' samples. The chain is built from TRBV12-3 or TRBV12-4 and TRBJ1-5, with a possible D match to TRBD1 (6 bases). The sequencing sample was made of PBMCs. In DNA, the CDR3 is TGTGCCAGCAGTTTATGGGACACCAATCAGCCCCAGCATTTT. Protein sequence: CASSLWDTNQPQHF.